This record looks at one T cell receptor beta chain sequence and its context. The antigen this receptor binds is unknown. No much larger clonotype is one base removed from it; base qualities were not supplied. Library preparation was by PCR. Sequencing instrument: Illumina HiSeq 2500. Molecular barcoding was employed in the preparation of TCR libraries, with unique molecular identifiers being used to normalize TCRbeta repertoire quantification. TCRdb cleaned the public reads at Q25 with fastp, built clones with MiXCR and kept in-frame beta chains. For every CDR3 protein sequence, its rows merge into one entry that carries the most common genes and DNA. For this sample the table gives around 380,000 distinct CDR3 sequences, of which 11% were detected only once. Of the sample, roughly 6% is held by the ten largest clones. This sample stems from a study of T-cell reconstitution after alpha-beta-depleted transplantation in children (dated by TCRdb to the mid-2010s). The study in broad terms: T-cell immune reconstitution after TCRalphabeta/CD19-depleted allogeneic hematopoietic cell transplantation in children was quantitatively tracked in the study by means of TCR repertoire profiling.

Counted from cysteine to valine, this CDR3 has 12 amino acids. The entry retains the CDR3 DNA only, 36 bases that are in frame from base 1. Taken from the germline V gene, the CDR1 and CDR2 loops are SQVTM and ANQGSEA. Ends trimmed: V by 3 bases, J by 4 bases; bases unmatched to a gene: 3. The specimen was PBMCs from the stem cell graft donor, collected from the stem cell graft. The sequence was obtained from a human donor who donated a stem cell graft to a child with acute myeloid leukemia. The chain couples TRBV29-1 to TRBJ2-7, and 7 junction bases match TRBD1. The CDR3 has the sequence CSVDRGKYEQYV. The DNA sequence reads TGCAGCGTTGACAGGGGGAAATACGAGCAGTACGTC.